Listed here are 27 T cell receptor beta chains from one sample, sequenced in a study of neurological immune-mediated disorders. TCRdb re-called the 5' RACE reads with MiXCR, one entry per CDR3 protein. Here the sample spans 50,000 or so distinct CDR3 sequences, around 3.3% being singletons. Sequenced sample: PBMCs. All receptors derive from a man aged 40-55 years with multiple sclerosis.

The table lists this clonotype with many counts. DNA for the CDR3: TGTGCCAGCAGTTACTCGAGTGTACAGGGCGGTCACGAGCAGTACTTC. Protein sequence: CASSYSSVQGGHEQYF. This chain joins TRBV6-5 and TRBJ2-7; maybe TRBD1 (6 bases). V was clipped by 0 bases and J by 5 bases, with 17 bases between them. This CDR3 is built from 16 residues. Looked up from germline, CDR1 is MNHEY and CDR2 is SVGAGI.

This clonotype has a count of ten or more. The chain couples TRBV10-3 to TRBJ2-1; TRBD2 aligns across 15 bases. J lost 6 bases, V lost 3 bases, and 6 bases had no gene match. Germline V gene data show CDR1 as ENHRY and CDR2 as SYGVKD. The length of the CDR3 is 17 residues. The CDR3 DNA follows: TGTGCCATCAGTGATCGGACTAGCGGGGGGGATAGCAATGAGCAGTTCTTC. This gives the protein CAISDRTSGGDSNEQFF.

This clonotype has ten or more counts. The CDR3 sequence: CASSLWPKEWGSGDTQYF. The CDR3, as DNA: TGTGCCAGCAGCTTGTGGCCCAAGGAATGGGGTTCAGGAGATACGCAGTATTTT. V and J are TRBV5-6 and TRBJ2-3; no clear D gene. V shed 1 base and J shed 5 bases, with 23 bases lying between them. The CDR3 loop spans 18 amino acids. Germline V gene data show CDR1 as SGHDT and CDR2 as YYEEEE. The full variable domain, completed using reference TRBV5-6 and TRBJ2-3, is DAGVTQSPTHLIKTRGQQVTLRCSPKSGHDTVSWYQQALGQGPQFIFQYYEEEERQRGNFPDRFSGHQFPNYSSELNVNALLLGDSALYLCASSLWPKEWGSGDTQYFGPGTRLTVL.

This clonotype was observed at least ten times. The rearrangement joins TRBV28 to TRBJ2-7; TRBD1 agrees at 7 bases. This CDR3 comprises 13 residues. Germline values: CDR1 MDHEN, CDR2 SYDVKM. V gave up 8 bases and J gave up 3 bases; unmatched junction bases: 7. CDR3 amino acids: CASGRQGHYEQYF. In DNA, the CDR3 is TGTGCCAGCGGCCGACAGGGCCACTACGAGCAGTACTTC.

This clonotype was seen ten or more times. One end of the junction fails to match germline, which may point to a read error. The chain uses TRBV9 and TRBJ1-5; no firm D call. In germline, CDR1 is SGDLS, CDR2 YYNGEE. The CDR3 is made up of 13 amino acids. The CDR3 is CASSVDLGQPQNF. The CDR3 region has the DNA TGTGCCAGCAGCGTAGATCTAGGTCAGCCCCAGAATTTT.

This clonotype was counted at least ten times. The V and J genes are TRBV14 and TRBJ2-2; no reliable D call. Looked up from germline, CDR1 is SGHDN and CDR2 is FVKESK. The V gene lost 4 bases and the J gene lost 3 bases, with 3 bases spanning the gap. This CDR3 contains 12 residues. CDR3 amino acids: CASSLDTGELFF. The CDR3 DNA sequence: TGTGCCAGCAGCCTGGACACCGGGGAGCTGTTTTTT.

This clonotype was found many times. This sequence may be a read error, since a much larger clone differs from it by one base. The CDR3 is CASSPSTTNYGYTF. The CDR3 DNA reads as TGTGCCAGCAGTCCTTCAACGACCAACTATGGCTACACCTTC. The gene calls are TRBV28 and TRBJ1-2; D call uncertain. Trimming cost V 5 bases and J 2 bases, with 12 bases left between them. This CDR3 comprises 14 residues. CDR1 and CDR2 (germline): MDHEN, SYDVKM.

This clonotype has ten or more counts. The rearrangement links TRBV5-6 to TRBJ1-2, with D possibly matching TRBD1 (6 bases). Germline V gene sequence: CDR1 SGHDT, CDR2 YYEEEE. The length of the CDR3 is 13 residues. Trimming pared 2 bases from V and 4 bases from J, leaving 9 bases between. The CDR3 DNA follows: TGTGCCAGCAGCTTTGGGACACGCTATGGCTACACCTTC. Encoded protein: CASSFGTRYGYTF.

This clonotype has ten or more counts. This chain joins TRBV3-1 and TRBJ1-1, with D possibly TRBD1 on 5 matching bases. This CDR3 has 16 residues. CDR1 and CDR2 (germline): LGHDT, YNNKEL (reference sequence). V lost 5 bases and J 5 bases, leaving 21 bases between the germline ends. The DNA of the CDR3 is TGTGCCAGCAGCTATTACGGGGGAGGGGAGGCGACTGAAGCTTTCTTT. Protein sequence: CASSYYGGGEATEAFF.

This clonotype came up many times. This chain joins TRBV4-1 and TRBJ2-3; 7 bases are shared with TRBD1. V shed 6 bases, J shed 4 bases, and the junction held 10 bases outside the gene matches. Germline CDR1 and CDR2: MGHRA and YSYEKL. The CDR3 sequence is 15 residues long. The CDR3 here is CASRHITGAADTQYF. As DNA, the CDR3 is TGCGCCAGCAGACACATCACAGGGGCGGCAGATACGCAGTATTTT.

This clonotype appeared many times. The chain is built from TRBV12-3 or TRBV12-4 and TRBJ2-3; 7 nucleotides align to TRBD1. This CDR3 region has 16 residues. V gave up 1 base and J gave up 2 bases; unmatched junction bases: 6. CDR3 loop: CASSLGGGPFTDTQYF. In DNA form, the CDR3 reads TGTGCCAGCAGTTTAGGAGGGGGCCCGTTCACAGATACGCAGTATTTT.

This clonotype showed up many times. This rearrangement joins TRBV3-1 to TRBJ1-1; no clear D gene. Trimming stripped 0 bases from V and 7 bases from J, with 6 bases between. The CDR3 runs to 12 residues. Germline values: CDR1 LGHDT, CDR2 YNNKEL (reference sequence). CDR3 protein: CASSQESGEAFF. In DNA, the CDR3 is TGTGCCAGCAGCCAAGAGTCCGGTGAAGCTTTCTTT.

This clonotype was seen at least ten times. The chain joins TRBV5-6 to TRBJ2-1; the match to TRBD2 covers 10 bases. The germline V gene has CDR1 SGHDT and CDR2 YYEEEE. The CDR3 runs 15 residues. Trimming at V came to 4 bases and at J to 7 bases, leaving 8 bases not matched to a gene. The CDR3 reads CASSPLAGDRNEQFF. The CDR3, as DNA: TGTGCCAGCAGCCCTCTAGCGGGGGATAGGAATGAGCAGTTCTTC.

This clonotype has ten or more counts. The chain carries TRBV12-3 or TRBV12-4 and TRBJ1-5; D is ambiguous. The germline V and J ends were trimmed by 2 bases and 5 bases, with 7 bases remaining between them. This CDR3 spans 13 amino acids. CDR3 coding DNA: TGTGCCAGCAGTTTACAGCGATATCAGCCCCAGCATTTT. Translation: CASSLQRYQPQHF.

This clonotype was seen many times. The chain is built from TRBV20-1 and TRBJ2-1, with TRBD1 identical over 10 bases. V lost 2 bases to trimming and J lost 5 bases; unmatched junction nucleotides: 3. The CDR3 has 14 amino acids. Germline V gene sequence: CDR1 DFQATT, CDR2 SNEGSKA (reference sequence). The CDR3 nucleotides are TGCAGTGCTAGACCCGGGACAGGGGACAATGAGCAGTTCTTC. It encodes CSARPGTGDNEQFF.

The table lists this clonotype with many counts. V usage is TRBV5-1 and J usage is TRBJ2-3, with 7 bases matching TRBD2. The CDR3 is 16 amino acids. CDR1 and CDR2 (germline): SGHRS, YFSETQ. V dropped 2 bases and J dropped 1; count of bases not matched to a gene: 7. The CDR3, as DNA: TGCGCCAGCAGCTTTTCGTTTGGGGGGGGCACAGATACGCAGTATTTT. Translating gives CASSFSFGGGTDTQYF. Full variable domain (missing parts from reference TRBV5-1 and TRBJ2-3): KAGVTQTPRYLIKTRGQQVTLSCSPISGHRSVSWYQQTPGQGLQFLFEYFSETQRNKGNFPGRFSGRQFSNSRSEMNVSTLELGDSALYLCASSFSFGGGTDTQYFGPGTRLTVL.

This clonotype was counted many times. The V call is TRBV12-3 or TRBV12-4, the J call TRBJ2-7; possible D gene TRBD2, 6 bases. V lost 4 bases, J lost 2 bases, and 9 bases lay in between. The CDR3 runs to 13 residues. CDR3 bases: TGTGCCAGCAGTTACAGGAGGGCCTACGAGCAGTACTTC. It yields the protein CASSYRRAYEQYF.

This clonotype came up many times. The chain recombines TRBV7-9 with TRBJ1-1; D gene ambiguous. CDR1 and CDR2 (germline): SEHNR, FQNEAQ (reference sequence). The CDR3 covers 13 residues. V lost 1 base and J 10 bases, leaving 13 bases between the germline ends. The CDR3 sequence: CASSLVAGGGAFF. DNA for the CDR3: TGTGCCAGCAGCTTAGTTGCCGGCGGTGGAGCTTTCTTT.

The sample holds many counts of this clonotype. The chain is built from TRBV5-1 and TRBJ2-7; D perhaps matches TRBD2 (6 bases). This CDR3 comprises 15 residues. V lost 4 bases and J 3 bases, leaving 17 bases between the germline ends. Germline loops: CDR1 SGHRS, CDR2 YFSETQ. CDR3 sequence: CASSGGKLAGYEQYF. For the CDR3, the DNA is TGCGCCAGCAGCGGAGGGAAGTTAGCCGGCTACGAGCAGTACTTC.

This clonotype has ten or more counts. CDR3 nucleotides: TGCAGTGCTAGCATGGTGGCAGGGAGCTCCTACGAGCAGTACTTC. This translates into CSASMVAGSSYEQYF. The chain has TRBV20-1 and TRBJ2-7; D possibly matches TRBD1 or TRBD2 (5 bases each). Deletions cut 3 bases from V and 0 bases from J, with 15 bases between. The length of the CDR3 is 15 residues. Germline CDR1 reads DFQATT; CDR2 reads SNEGSKA (reference sequence).

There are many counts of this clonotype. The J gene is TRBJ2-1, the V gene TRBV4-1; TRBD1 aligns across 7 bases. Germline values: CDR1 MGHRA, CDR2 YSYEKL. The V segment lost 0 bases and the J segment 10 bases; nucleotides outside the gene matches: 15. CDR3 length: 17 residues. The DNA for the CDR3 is TGCGCCAGCAGCCAAGAGGTGATAGGCAGGGGGATCGGAGAGCAGTTCTTC. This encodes CASSQEVIGRGIGEQFF.

CDR3 region: CASSPTGLEQFF. In nucleotides, the CDR3 is TGCGCCAGCAGCCCTACGGGACTGGAGCAGTTCTTC. This chain links TRBV4-1 with TRBJ2-1; tentative D call: TRBD2 (6 bases). CDR3 length equals 12 residues. Germline V gene lookup returns CDR1 MGHRA and CDR2 YSYEKL. Trimming pared 4 bases from V and 10 bases from J, leaving 11 bases between.

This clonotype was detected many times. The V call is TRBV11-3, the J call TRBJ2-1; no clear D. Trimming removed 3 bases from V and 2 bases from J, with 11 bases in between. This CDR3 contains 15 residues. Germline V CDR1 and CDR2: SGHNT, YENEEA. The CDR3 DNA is TGTGCCAGCAGCTTTACGGGCCCCCCCTACAATGAGCAGTTCTTC. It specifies CASSFTGPPYNEQFF. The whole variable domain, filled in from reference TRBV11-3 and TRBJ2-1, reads EAGVVQSPRYKIIEKKQPVAFWCNPISGHNTLYWYLQNLGQGPELLIRYENEEAVDDSQLPKDRFSAERLKGVDSTLKIQPAELGDSAVYLCASSFTGPPYNEQFFGPGTRLTVL.

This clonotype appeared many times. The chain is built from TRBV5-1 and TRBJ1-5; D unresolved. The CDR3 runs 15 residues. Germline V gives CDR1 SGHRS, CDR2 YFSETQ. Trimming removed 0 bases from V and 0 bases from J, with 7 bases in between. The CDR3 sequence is CASSLGQYSNQPQHF. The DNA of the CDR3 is TGCGCCAGCAGCTTGGGGCAATATAGCAATCAGCCCCAGCATTTT. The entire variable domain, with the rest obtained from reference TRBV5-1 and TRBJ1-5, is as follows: KAGVTQTPRYLIKTRGQQVTLSCSPISGHRSVSWYQQTPGQGLQFLFEYFSETQRNKGNFPGRFSGRQFSNSRSEMNVSTLELGDSALYLCASSLGQYSNQPQHFGDGTRLSIL.

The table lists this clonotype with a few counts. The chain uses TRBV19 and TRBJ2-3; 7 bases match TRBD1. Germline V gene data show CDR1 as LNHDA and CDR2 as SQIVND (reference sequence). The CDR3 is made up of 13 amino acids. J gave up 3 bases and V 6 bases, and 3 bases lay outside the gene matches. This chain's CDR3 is CASRTGMTDTQYF. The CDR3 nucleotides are TGTGCCAGTAGGACAGGGATGACAGATACGCAGTATTTT.

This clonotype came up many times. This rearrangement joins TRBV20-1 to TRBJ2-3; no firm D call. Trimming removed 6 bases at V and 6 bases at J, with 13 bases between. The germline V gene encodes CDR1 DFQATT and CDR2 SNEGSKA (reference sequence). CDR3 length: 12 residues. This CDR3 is CSALFPSDTQYF. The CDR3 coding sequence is TGCAGTGCCCTCTTCCCCAGTGATACGCAGTATTTT.

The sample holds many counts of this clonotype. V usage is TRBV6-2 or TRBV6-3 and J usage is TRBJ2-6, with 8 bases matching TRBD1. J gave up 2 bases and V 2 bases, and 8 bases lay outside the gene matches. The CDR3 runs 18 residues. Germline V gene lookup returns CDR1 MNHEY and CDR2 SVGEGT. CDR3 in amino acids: CASSYQQGGQTGANVLTF. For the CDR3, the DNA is TGTGCCAGCAGTTACCAACAGGGGGGTCAGACTGGGGCCAACGTCCTGACTTTC.